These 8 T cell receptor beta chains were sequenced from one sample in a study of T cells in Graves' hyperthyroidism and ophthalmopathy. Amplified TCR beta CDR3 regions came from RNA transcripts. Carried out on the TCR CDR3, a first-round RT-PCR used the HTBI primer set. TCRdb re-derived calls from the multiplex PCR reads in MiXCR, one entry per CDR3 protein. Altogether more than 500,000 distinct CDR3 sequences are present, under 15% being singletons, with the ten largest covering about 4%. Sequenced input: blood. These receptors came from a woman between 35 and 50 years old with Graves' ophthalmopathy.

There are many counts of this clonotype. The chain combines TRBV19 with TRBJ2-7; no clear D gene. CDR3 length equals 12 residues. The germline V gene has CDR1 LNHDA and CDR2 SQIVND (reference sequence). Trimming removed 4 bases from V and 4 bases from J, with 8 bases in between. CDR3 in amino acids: CASSTRGYEQYF. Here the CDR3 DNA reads TGTGCCAGTAGTACCCGCGGATACGAGCAGTACTTC.

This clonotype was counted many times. This CDR3 reads CARSKGGTQETQYF. The CDR3 nucleotides read TGTGCCAGGTCGAAGGGGGGAACTCAAGAGACCCAGTACTTC. The chain employs TRBV7-2 and TRBJ2-5; tentatively, D is TRBD1 or TRBD2 (6 bases each). Trimming cost V 9 bases and J 2 bases, with 16 bases left between them. The length of the CDR3 is 14 residues. Germline loops: CDR1 SGHTA, CDR2 FQGNSA.

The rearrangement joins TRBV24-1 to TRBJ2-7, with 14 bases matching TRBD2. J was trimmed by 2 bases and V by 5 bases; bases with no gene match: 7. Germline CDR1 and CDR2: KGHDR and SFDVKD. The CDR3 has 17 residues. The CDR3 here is CATSGVGTSGRTYEQYF. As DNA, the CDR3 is TGTGCCACCAGTGGGGTTGGGACTAGCGGGAGAACCTACGAGCAGTACTTC.

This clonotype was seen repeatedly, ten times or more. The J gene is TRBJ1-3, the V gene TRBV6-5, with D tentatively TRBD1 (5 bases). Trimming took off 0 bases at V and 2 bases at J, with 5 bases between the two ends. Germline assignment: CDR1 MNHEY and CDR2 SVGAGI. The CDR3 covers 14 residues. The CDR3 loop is CASSYSGAGNTIYF. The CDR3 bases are TGTGCCAGCAGTTACTCGGGGGCTGGAAACACCATATATTTT.

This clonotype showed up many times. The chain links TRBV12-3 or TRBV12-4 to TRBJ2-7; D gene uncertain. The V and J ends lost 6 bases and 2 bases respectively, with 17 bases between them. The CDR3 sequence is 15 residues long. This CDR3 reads CASSRRLEYTYEQYF. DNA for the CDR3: TGTGCCAGCAGCCGCCGACTGGAGTATACCTACGAGCAGTACTTC.

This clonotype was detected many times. This chain's CDR3 is CATQDEVDEQYF. CDR3 in DNA: TGTGCCACCCAAGACGAGGTCGACGAGCAGTACTTC. V usage is TRBV10-3 and J usage is TRBJ2-7; the D is unclear. The CDR3 contains 12 residues. Germline V gene lookup returns CDR1 ENHRY and CDR2 SYGVKD. Trimming pared 10 bases from V and 5 bases from J, leaving 15 bases between.

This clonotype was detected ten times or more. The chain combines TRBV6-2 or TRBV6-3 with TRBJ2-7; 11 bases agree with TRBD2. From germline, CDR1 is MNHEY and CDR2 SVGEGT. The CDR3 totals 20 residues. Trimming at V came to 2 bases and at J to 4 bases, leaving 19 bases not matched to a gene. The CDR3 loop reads CASSYPGGPVLAGDVYEQYF. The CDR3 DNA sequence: TGTGCCAGCAGTTACCCCGGGGGCCCCGTACTAGCGGGAGATGTATACGAGCAGTACTTC.

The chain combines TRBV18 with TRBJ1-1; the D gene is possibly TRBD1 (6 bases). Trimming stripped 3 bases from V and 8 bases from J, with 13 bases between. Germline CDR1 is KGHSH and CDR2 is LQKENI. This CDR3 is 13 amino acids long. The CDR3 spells CASSPGFTGEAFF. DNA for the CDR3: TGTGCCAGCTCACCTGGGTTTACAGGGGAAGCTTTCTTT.